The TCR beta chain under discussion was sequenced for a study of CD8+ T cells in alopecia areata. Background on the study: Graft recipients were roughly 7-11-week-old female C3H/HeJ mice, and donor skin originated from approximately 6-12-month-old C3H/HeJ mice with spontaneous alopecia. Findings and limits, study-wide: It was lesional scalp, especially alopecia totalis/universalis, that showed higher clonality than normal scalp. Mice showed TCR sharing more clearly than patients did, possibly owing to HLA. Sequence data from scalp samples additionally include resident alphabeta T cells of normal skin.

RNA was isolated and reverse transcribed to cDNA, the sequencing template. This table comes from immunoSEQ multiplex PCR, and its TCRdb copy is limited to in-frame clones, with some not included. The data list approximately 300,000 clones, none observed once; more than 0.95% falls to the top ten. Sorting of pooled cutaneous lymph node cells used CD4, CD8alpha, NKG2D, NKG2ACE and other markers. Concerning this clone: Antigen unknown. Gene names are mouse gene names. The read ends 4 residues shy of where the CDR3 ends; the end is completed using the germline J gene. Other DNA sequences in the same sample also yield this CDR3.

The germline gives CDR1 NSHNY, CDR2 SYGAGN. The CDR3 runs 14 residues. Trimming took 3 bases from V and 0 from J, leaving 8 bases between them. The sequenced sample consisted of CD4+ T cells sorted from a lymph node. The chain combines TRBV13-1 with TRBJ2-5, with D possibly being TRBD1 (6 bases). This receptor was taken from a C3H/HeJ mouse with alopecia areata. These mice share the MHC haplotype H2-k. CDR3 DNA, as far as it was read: TGTGCCAGCAGTGGCGGACAGAACCAAGAC. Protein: CASSGGQNQD. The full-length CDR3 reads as CASSGGQNQDTQYF.